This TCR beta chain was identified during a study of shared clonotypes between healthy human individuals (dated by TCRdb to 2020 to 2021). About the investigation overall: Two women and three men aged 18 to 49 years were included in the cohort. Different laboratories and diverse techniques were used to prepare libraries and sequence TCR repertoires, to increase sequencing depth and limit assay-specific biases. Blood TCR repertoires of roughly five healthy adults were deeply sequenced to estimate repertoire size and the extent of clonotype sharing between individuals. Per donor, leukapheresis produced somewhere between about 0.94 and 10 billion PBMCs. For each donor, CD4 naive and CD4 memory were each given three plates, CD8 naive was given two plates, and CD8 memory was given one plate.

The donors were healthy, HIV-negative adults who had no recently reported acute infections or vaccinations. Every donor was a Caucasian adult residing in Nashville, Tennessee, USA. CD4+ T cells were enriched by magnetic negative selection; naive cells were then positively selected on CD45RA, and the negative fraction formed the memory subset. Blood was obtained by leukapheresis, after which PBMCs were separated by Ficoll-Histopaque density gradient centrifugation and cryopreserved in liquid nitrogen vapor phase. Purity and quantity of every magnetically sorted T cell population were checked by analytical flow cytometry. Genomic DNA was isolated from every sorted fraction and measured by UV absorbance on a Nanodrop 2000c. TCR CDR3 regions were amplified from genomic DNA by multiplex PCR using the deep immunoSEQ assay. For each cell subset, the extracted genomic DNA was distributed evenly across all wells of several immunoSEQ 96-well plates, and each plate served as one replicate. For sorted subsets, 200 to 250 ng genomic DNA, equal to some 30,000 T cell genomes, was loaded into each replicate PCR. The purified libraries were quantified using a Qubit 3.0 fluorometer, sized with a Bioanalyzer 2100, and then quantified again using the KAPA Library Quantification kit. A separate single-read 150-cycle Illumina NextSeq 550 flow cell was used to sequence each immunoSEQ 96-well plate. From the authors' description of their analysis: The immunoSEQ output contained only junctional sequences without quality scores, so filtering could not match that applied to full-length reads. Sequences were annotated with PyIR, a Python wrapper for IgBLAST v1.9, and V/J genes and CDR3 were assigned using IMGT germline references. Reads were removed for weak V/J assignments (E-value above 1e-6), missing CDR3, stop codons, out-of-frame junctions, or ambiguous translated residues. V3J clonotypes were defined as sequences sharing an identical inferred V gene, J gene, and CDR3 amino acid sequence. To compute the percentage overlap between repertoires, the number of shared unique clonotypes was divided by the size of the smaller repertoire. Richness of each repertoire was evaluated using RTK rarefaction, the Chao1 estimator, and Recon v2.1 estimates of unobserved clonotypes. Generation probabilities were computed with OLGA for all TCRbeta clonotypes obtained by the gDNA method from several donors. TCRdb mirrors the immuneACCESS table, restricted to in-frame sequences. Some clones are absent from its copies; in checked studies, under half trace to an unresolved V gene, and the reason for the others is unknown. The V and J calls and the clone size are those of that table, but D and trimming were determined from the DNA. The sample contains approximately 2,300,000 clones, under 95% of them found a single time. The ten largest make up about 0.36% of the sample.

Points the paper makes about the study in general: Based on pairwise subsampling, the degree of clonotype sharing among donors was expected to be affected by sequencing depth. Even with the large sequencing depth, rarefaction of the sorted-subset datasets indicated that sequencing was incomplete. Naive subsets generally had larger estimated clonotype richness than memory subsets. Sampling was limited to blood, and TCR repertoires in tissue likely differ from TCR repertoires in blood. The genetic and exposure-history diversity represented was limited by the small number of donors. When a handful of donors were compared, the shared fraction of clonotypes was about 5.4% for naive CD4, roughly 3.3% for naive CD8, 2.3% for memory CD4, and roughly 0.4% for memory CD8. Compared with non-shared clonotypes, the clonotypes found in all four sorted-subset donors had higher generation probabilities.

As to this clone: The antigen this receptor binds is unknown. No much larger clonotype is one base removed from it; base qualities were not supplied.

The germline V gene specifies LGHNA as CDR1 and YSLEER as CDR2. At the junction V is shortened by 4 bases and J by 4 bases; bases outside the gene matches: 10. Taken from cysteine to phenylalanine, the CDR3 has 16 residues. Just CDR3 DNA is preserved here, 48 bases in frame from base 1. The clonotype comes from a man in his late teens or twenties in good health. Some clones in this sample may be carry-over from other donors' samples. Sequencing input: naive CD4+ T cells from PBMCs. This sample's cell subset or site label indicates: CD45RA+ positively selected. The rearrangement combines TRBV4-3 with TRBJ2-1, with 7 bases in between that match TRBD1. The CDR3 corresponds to CASSPRTGRSYNEQFF. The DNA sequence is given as TGCGCCAGCAGCCCTAGGACAGGAAGGTCTTACAATGAGCAGTTCTTC.